This TCR beta chain was retrieved from a study of blood T cell repertoires in COVID-19. Across the whole study: The United States, Italy and Spain were the sources of the acute and convalescent COVID-19 samples. PBMCs, B-cell-depleted T cells, or T cells provided the cDNA or gDNA that made up the material.

The CDR3 consists of 13 residues. Trimming took off 0 bases at V and 4 bases at J, with 4 bases between the two ends. From germline, CDR1 is LGHDT and CDR2 YNNKEL (reference sequence). Original methodology: Researchers report that nucleated cell counts were estimated from reference gene primer amplification. TCRdb's table, derived via immunoSEQ multiplex PCR, lists solely in-frame clones and lacks some. For V, J and clone size, that table is used; D and trimming come from the DNA. The table has hundreds of thousands of clones, more than 75% seen once. The chain links TRBV3-1 (or the pseudogene TRBV3-2) to TRBJ1-3; D not resolved. The receptor comes from a man aged 60 to 69 with acute or convalescent COVID-19. Sequenced input: peripheral blood. CDR3 DNA: TGTGCCAGCAGCCAAGAGCAGGGAAACACCATATATTTT. Its translation is CASSQEQGNTIYF.